This T cell receptor (beta chain) was identified during a study of T cell changes during pregnancy in multiple sclerosis (dated by TCRdb to between 2019 and 2020). Background for the entire study: The study examined how the T cell repertoire changed over the course of pregnancy in women with multiple sclerosis.

With regard to this clone: Its recognized antigen is unknown. No much larger clonotype is one base removed from it; base qualities were not supplied.

The germline V gene specifies KGHSH as CDR1 and LQKENI as CDR2. The CDR3 starts with the cysteine, ends with the phenylalanine, and has 15 residues. Only the CDR3 region is kept as DNA, spanning 45 bases read in frame from base 1. V lost 3 bases and J lost 0 bases; the stretch between them is 11 bases long. Library construction relied on the immunoSEQ multiplex PCR assay. TCRdb holds this immuneACCESS table with in-frame rearrangements only. Some clones are missing; in checked studies, unresolved V genes explain under half, and the rest has no known cause. The sample profile shows roughly 89,000 clones; roughly 93% of them were found once. Clones ranked in the top ten supply less than 2.5% of the sample.

The sequence was collected from a female donor with multiple sclerosis, enrolled in a pregnancy study. The rearrangement joined TRBV18 to TRBJ1-2; the D gene is not confidently resolved. Sequenced here: peripheral blood, sampled in the third trimester of pregnancy. The CDR3 protein sequence reads: CASSPKTPTNYGYTF. The DNA sequence is as follows: TGTGCCAGCTCACCCAAGACACCAACTAACTATGGCTACACCTTC. Extended through the reference TRBV18 and TRBJ1-2 proteins, this CDR3 yields the full variable domain: NAGVMQNPRHLVRRRGQEARLRCSPMKGHSHVYWYRQLPEEGLKFMVYLQKENIIDESGMPKERFSAEFPKEGPSILRIQQVVRGDSAAYFCASSPKTPTNYGYTFGSGTRLTVV.